Here is one T cell receptor beta chain with its context. V was pared by 6 bases and J by 7 bases, with 10 bases of the junction left unmatched. Per the germline V gene, CDR1 is LGHNA and CDR2 is YSLEER. The CDR3 is 14 residues long. The data are from a study of cytomegalovirus exposure and HLA in healthy donors. In the PCR, 60 Vbeta and 13 Jbeta primers were used. Clones were sequenced by immunoSEQ multiplex PCR, and TCRdb holds only the in-frame ones, with some missing. The data contain about 140,000 clones, about 61% of them seen just once; the ten biggest clones take up under 2.5%. The TCR was taken from a woman in her forties in good health and CMV-seronegative. Sequencing used PBMCs. The J gene is TRBJ1-2, the V gene TRBV4-3, with TRBD1 matching 8 bases. The CDR3 loop is CASSPGTGGFGYTF. Here the CDR3 DNA reads TGCGCCAGCAGTCCCGGGACAGGCGGATTTGGCTACACCTTC.